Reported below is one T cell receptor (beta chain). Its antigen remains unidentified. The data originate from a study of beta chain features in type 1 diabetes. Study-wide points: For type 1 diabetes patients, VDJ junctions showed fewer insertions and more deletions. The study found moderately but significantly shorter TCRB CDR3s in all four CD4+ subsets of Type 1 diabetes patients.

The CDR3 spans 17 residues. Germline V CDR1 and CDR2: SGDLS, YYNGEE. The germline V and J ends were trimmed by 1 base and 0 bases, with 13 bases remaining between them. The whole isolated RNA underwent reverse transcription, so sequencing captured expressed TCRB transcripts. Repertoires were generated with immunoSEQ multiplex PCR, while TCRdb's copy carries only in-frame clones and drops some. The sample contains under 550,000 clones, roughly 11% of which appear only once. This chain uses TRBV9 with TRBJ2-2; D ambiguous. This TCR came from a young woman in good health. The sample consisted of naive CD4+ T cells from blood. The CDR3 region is CASSVPGTPTNTGELFF. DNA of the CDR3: TGTGCCAGCAGCGTACCCGGCACTCCTACGAACACCGGGGAGCTGTTTTTT.